This record concerns one TCR beta chain sequence. No antigen is known for it. The data stem from a study of cytomegalovirus exposure and HLA in healthy donors (TCRdb year 2017). Context from the whole study: In an earlier analysis of 587 of the donors, about 270 Gb of sequence data and some 100 million unique TCR beta sequences from roughly 200 million T cells were reported. An early release covering approximately 600 HLA-typed donors comprised about 300 gigabases of sequencing data and about 90 million unique TCR sequences. Of the approximately 400 genotyped donors, roughly 80% fell in the genetic ancestry cluster associated with self-reported Caucasian donors. The study was designed to test whether signatures of past pathogen exposure could be identified by cataloging public T cell receptors. The study profiled the T cell repertoires of some 610 subjects by immunosequencing and related them to cytomegalovirus serostatus. In addition to the first cohort of around 670 subjects, a separate validation cohort of approximately 130 different subjects was used. To predict cytomegalovirus infection status, the study brought together high-throughput TCR immunosequencing, statistical association of individual TCRs with disease status, and machine learning. A later analysis re-analyzed previously published TCR beta repertoires from hundreds of donors and added high-resolution HLA genotyping to study TCR occurrence patterns. In the later analysis, no new phenotypic data were used to find candidate immune exposures; instead, reliance was placed on TCR beta sequences and their occurrence across donors. An earlier analysis of 587 of the donors used high-throughput TCR beta sequencing to judge whether each TCR beta V gene segment behaved as functional or pseudogenic. Donor age, sex, ethnicity and CMV serostatus were compiled alongside the repertoire data. A later genetic analysis took genome-wide SNP genotypes for about three fifths of the 666 donors and used that subset as a discovery cohort. Every repertoire in the discovery cohort had been generated on one and the same sequencing platform. HLA typing included class I and class II loci at four-digit resolution. Typing coverage differed by locus: A, B, C, DRB1 and DQB1 were typed in about 620-640 donors, DQA1 in 522, DPA1 in around 610, and DPB1 in 400 to 480. Several DR-DQ haplotypes were treated as single units for association and clustering because of strong linkage in the cohort. On average, roughly 250,000 unique TCR beta nucleotide sequences were sequenced per donor among 398 genotyped donors of the cohort, with roughly 18% of those sequences being non-productive. Here is what the overall study found, with its caveats: A further reported finding was that TCR beta sequences accurately predicted the HLA-A and HLA-B alleles for most subjects in the first cohort. A few of the identified cytomegalovirus-associated TCR beta chains were confirmed in vitro to be specific for cytomegalovirus antigens. In the study, approximately 160 TCR beta chains were listed as associated with cytomegalovirus. Correlated functional status among segregating V segments might be attributable to linkage disequilibrium, but an unknown experimental factor could not be ruled out. A later analysis associated approximately 17,000 TCR beta sequences with specific HLA alleles at a false discovery rate of 0.05. Across donors, most TCR sequences were observed very rarely, whereas some public TCRs were present in many individuals. The sequencing pipeline was judged likely to have produced a cluster of highly shared sequence variants as a technical artifact. A later genetic analysis reported fewer N-insertions in productive TCRs among donors in an Asian-associated ancestry cluster than the roughly 650-donor mean. A later analysis found that most CMV-associated TCR beta chains appeared HLA-restricted, with HLA associations seemingly driven largely by CMV exposure. In a later analysis, TCR association rates were found to vary across HLA loci, with the most associated TCRs seen for DRB1 alleles and the fewest for HLA-C alleles. A later genetic analysis associated a missense DCLRE1C variant with V-gene and J-gene trimming of TCR beta chains, and an independent cohort replicated the association. The earlier analysis of approximately 590 of the donors excluded 15 to 20 rarely observed V segments, including chromosome 9 orphons, because counts were too low. The 87-base-pair reads could not distinguish some IMGT-functional V segments, including TRBV6-2 and TRBV6-3, so those segments were excluded. In both the original and validation cohorts, the classifier was reported to diagnose cytomegalovirus status with high specificity and sensitivity. In a later analysis, HLA-associated TCR beta chains were found to be more clonally expanded and to have lower generation probabilities than equally common non-associated chains. Immune exposure information for the cohort was limited to CMV serostatus. Several of the top co-occurrence clusters appeared to be linked to parvovirus B19, influenza, CMV and Epstein-Barr virus, according to a later analysis. Because some donors lacked HLA typing at each locus, the association tests relied only on the typed subset. The authors suggested that the approach could potentially be extended to other disease states and immunological phenotypes. The cohort was sequenced for TCR beta chains only, and without alpha or paired-chain data the features that could be detected were limited. The presence/absence analyses assumed that sequencing depth was roughly uniform across donors, and that assumption may not be true. Broadly in line with IMGT annotations, most TCR beta V segments showed up in productive rearrangements about 87% or about 30% of the time in an earlier analysis of approximately 600 of the donors. When HLA alleles, especially DR and DQ, strongly co-occurred, TCR associations were difficult to assign to individual alleles.

The cohort consisted of 666 healthy bone marrow donors. At the time of sampling, every cohort member was nominally healthy, though immune exposures that went unrecorded were likely present. The donor was CMV seronegative and belonged to the group of 320 or so seronegative cohort members. Every donor gave a peripheral blood sample, and the peripheral blood mononuclear cells from that sample were used for TCR beta sequencing. Genomic DNA extraction from the blood cell samples was performed with the Qiagen DNeasy Blood Extraction Kit. From cysteine to phenylalanine, the CDR3 is 10 amino acids long. Only the CDR3 region is kept as DNA, spanning 30 bases read in frame from base 1. CDR1 and CDR2 were assigned from the germline V gene as SQVTM and ANQGSEA. The library was built by means of the immunoSEQ multiplex PCR assay. The multiplex PCR relied on a mix of 60 forward primers for TCR Vbeta segments and 13 reverse primers for TCR Jbeta segments. The CDR3 region of rearranged TCR beta genes was amplified from genomic DNA with a multiplex PCR assay. On the Illumina HiSeq System, the amplified TCR beta libraries were sequenced as 87-base-pair reads. On the authors' methods: A later analysis counted about 80 million unique TCR beta chains across the 666 repertoires, and 9 million to 14 million of these chains were shared by at least two donors. To remove PCR and sequencing errors, raw reads were error-corrected and collapsed into unique sequences using a nearest-neighbor algorithm that merged closely related sequences. To assign V, D and J gene segments, CDR3 sequences were aligned to IMGT reference sequences. For a sequence to be retained, a match of at least six nucleotides to both a V gene segment and a J gene segment was required. A rearrangement counted as productive if the CDR3 had no stop codons and remained in frame with V and J, and every other rearrangement counted as non-productive. CDR3 was defined by IMGT convention, running from the second conserved V-encoded cysteine to the conserved J-encoded phenylalanine. In an earlier analysis of approximately 500 of the donors, sequences lacking an unambiguous match to a single V gene segment were excluded. An earlier analysis of fewer than 750 of the donors classified V segments as functional when productive rearrangements were above 56.7% and as segregating when the standard deviation between donors was above 5%. To diagnose cytomegalovirus status from the catalog of TCR beta chain sequences, a statistical classification framework was built. In a later analysis, TCR nucleotide sequences were compared against IMGT/GENE-DB human TR gene sequences so that V and J genes could be assigned. In a later analysis, CDR3 sequences and most-parsimonious VDJ recombination scenarios were assigned using the TCRdist pipeline. In a later analysis, every TCR beta chain was defined by the combination of its CDR3 amino acid sequence and its V-gene family, and reads without a unique V-gene family were dropped. As a way to deal with suspected cross-contamination and a sequencing artifact, a later analysis dropped 450 to 700 nucleotide sequences that were highly shared and had low generation probability. A later analysis calculated a clonal expansion index for each public chain from normalized within-repertoire ranks of inferred template counts. Generation probabilities in a later analysis came from a VDJ recombination model fitted to out-of-frame rearrangements, and those results were checked against IGoR. Hypergeometric tests were used in a later analysis to score TCR-TCR, TCR-HLA and TCR-CMV co-occurrence, with a repertoire-size bias correction applied to the TCR pairs. A later analysis estimated false discovery rates by permuting HLA or CMV assignments 20 times. In a later analysis, co-occurring TCRs were grouped with DBSCAN, and TCRdist sequence similarity was added when clustering was performed within HLA-allele-positive subsets. Repertoires with fewer than 30,000 or more than 120,000 public chains, plus five repertoires with anomalous nucleotide sharing, were excluded from co-occurrence clustering. TCRdb obtained this table from immuneACCESS and retained in-frame rearrangements with V and J assigned. These tables miss some clones; where compared with another copy, unresolved V genes account for less than half of the shortfall, and the remainder is unexplained. V and J calls and clone size are given by that table; D and trimming were obtained from the DNA. The table held for this sample gives about 130,000 clones. 1.5% to 2.5% of the sample goes to the ten largest clones.

Sequencing used PBMCs. Here the chain combines TRBV29-1 and TRBJ2-5; the D gene is perhaps TRBD1 or TRBD2, as each covers 6 bases. The J call is in doubt because the DNA end fits TRBJ2-7 better. This clonotype originated in a woman in her sixties in good health and CMV-seronegative. The DNA sequence is TGCAGGAGGGGGGACTACGAGCAGTACTTC. Its product reads: CRRGDYEQYF.